This T cell receptor beta chain was obtained from a study of T-cell reconstitution after alpha-beta-depleted transplantation in children. The library targeted TCRbeta and was prepared with unique molecular identifiers. TCRdb used MiXCR to reprocess the PCR reads, holding one entry per CDR3 protein. The sample holds approximately 400,000 distinct CDR3 sequences; approximately 11% are singletons and the top ten take 4.5% to 7%. This CDR3 is built from 15 residues. Trimming pared 2 bases from V and 6 bases from J, leaving 17 bases between. The V gene's germline CDR1 is SEHNR and CDR2 FQNEAQ (reference sequence).

The chain links TRBV7-9 to TRBJ2-7; TRBD2 is a possible D gene (7 bases). The sequencing used PBMCs from the stem cell graft donor, collected from the stem cell graft. The origin of this receptor is a human donor who donated a stem cell graft to a child with acute myeloid leukemia. The CDR3 sequence is CASSLKGGLFGEQYF. The CDR3 DNA reads TGTGCCAGCAGCTTAAAGGGGGGGCTGTTCGGCGAGCAGTACTTC.